What follows is one T cell receptor (beta chain) and its context. The data originate from a study of control samples from healthy donors and cancer patients. This CDR3 region has 17 residues. Germline V gene lookup returns CDR1 SGHVS and CDR2 FNYEAQ. The J segment lost 7 bases and the V segment lost 3 bases, leaving 11 bases of the junction unmatched. The data were produced by immunoSEQ multiplex PCR, yet TCRdb's version contains in-frame clones alone and is incomplete. The top ten hold less than 2.5% of the sample, which has about 130,000 clones, 90% seen once. Source material: blood. This chain joins TRBV7-6 and TRBJ1-6; 8 bases align to TRBD1. The sequence came from a man aged 18 to 35 in good health. CDR3 in amino acids: CASSFPPPRQGNSPLHF. CDR3 DNA: TGTGCCAGCAGCTTCCCCCCCCCGCGACAGGGGAATTCACCCCTCCACTTT.